A single sample gave rise to the 15 T cell receptor beta chains below, sequenced in a study of T cell responses to AZD1222 COVID-19 vaccine. The repertoire was sequenced with immunoSEQ multiplex PCR; TCRdb's copy has only in-frame clones and lacks some. The sample lists around 260,000 clones, approximately 93% occurring once. The source was peripheral blood, collected on day 0 of AZD1222 vaccination. These receptor sequences come from an adult in good health.

V is TRBV19 and J is TRBJ2-3; a weak D match, TRBD2 (6 bases). V lost 8 bases, J lost 1 base, and 13 bases lay in between. Germline V gene sequence: CDR1 LNHDA, CDR2 SQIVND (reference sequence). The CDR3 is made up of 14 amino acids. CDR3 bases: TGTGCCAGTCGGGGGAGGCCCGGCACAGATACGCAGTATTTT. Translating it yields CASRGRPGTDTQYF.

The V call is TRBV9, the J call TRBJ2-1; TRBD2 matches 7 bases. The V segment lost 1 base and the J segment 3 bases; nucleotides outside the gene matches: 10. The germline CDR1 and CDR2 sequences are SGDLS and YYNGEE. The CDR3 length is 17 residues. The CDR3 DNA follows: TGTGCCAGCAGCGTAAGGGGCGGGAGCGGCCTCTACAATGAGCAGTTCTTC. Translation: CASSVRGGSGLYNEQFF.

J is TRBJ2-3 and V is TRBV9; the match to TRBD2 covers 11 bases. The CDR3 has 16 amino acids. Germline CDR1 reads SGDLS; CDR2 reads YYNGEE. The ends lost 0 bases at V and 3 bases at J; junction bases unmatched: 3. CDR3 DNA: TGTGCCAGCAGCGTAGCTAGCGGGGGGTTAACAGATACGCAGTATTTT. Translating gives CASSVASGGLTDTQYF.

In this sample, this clone turned up once. The chain carries TRBV5-8 and TRBJ2-2, with a tentative D call TRBD2 (6 bases). V shed 5 bases and J shed 3 bases, with 17 bases lying between them. This CDR3 has 16 amino acids. The germline V gene encodes CDR1 SGHTS and CDR2 YDEGEE. CDR3 loop: CASSLGGYEDTGELFF. The CDR3 DNA sequence: TGTGCCAGCAGTCTCGGGGGATATGAAGACACCGGGGAGCTGTTTTTT.

The chain links TRBV7-9 to TRBJ1-1, with 7 bases aligning to TRBD1. There are 13 residues in the CDR3. With 4 bases clipped from V and 9 bases from J, the junction kept 8 bases outside the gene matches. Germline loops: CDR1 SEHNR, CDR2 FQNEAQ (reference sequence). The CDR3 nucleotides read TGTGCCAGCAGCTACGGACAGGCGGCGAAAGCTTTCTTT. This encodes CASSYGQAAKAFF.

A word on this clone: Other nucleotide sequences from this sample produce the same CDR3. J is TRBJ1-5 and V is TRBV5-6; D is ambiguous. V dropped 2 bases and J dropped 0 bases, with 9 bases sitting between them. CDR3 size: 15 residues. In germline, CDR1 is SGHDT, CDR2 YYEEEE. This CDR3 reads CASSFGGDSNQPQHF. CDR3 DNA: TGTGCCAGCAGCTTTGGCGGCGATAGCAATCAGCCCCAGCATTTT. The full variable domain, its missing parts supplied by reference TRBV5-6 and TRBJ1-5, is DAGVTQSPTHLIKTRGQQVTLRCSPKSGHDTVSWYQQALGQGPQFIFQYYEEEERQRGNFPDRFSGHQFPNYSSELNVNALLLGDSALYLCASSFGGDSNQPQHFGDGTRLSIL.

J is TRBJ2-1 and V is TRBV5-1; no firm D call. This CDR3 spans 14 amino acids. Germline CDR1 reads SGHRS; CDR2 reads YFSETQ. V was shortened by 0 bases and J by 5 bases, with 9 bases between the two germline ends. CDR3 sequence reads: CASSLGSQNNEQFF. For the CDR3, the DNA is TGCGCCAGCAGCTTGGGATCTCAGAACAATGAGCAGTTCTTC.

The chain couples TRBV2 to TRBJ1-2; a possible D gene is TRBD1 (6 bases). The V gene lost 2 bases and the J gene lost 2 bases, with 12 bases spanning the gap. CDR3 length: 15 amino acids. Germline V gives CDR1 SNHLY, CDR2 FYNNEI. The CDR3 DNA reads TGTGCCAGCAGTGAACGACAGGAGGTGAACTATGGCTACACCTTC. Residues: CASSERQEVNYGYTF.

This clone showed up just a few times. The V and J genes are TRBV2 and TRBJ2-7; D is possibly TRBD1 or TRBD2 (5 bases each). Germline CDR1 SNHLY, CDR2 FYNNEI. With 6 bases removed from V and 2 bases from J, the gap between germline ends came to 11 bases. This CDR3 has 13 amino acids. The CDR3 here is CASRLGPAYEQYF. DNA for the CDR3: TGTGCCAGCAGGTTGGGACCAGCCTACGAGCAGTACTTC.

This clone was detected only once. This rearrangement joins TRBV11-2 to TRBJ1-2; TRBD1 might be the D (6 bases). The CDR3 is 15 residues long. CDR1 and CDR2 from the germline V gene are SGHAT and FQNNGV. V gave up 5 bases and J gave up 4 bases, with 17 bases separating them. CDR3 protein: CASSHRPGAGYGYTF. The CDR3 coding sequence is TGTGCCAGCAGCCACCGCCCGGGGGCGGGCTATGGCTACACCTTC.

This clone was detected only once. The chain couples TRBV2 to TRBJ1-5; a weak D match, TRBD1 (5 bases). Deletions cut 1 base from V and 2 bases from J, with 9 bases between. The germline gives CDR1 SNHLY, CDR2 FYNNEI. The CDR3 runs 15 residues. In DNA, the CDR3 is TGTGCCAGCAGTGAAGGGGGGAGTCGCAATCAGCCCCAGCATTTT. Translated, it gives CASSEGGSRNQPQHF. The whole variable domain, remainder taken from reference TRBV2 and TRBJ1-5, is EPEVTQTPSHQVTQMGQEVILRCVPISNHLYFYWYRQILGQKVEFLVSFYNNEISEKSEIFDDQFSVERPDGSNFTLKIRSTKLEDSAMYFCASSEGGSRNQPQHFGDGTRLSIL.

The rearrangement joins TRBV27 to TRBJ1-6; possible D gene TRBD1, 6 bases. V was shortened by 7 bases and J by 3 bases, with 10 bases between the two germline ends. Per germline, CDR1 MNHEY and CDR2 SMNVEV (reference sequence). The CDR3 contains 14 residues. The CDR3 region has the DNA TGTGCCAGCAATGCACAGGGCTATAATTCACCCCTCCACTTT. Its translation: CASNAQGYNSPLHF.

V usage is TRBV9 and J usage is TRBJ1-1; D may be TRBD1 (6 bases). The CDR3 covers 16 residues. V dropped 0 bases and J dropped 1 base, with 13 bases sitting between them. Germline CDR1 SGDLS, CDR2 YYNGEE. This CDR3 is CASSVGGRTENTEAFF. CDR3 nucleotide sequence: TGTGCCAGCAGCGTAGGGGGAAGGACAGAGAACACTGAAGCTTTCTTT.

This chain connects TRBV25-1 to TRBJ1-4, with D perhaps matching TRBD1 (5 bases). The CDR3 contains 15 residues. Germline lookup yields CDR1 MGHDK and CDR2 SYGVNS. Deletions cut 1 base from V and 5 bases from J, with 11 bases between. For the CDR3, the DNA is TGTGCCAGCAGTGAATCGGGGTCAGGGAATGAAAAACTGTTTTTT. This encodes CASSESGSGNEKLFF.

The J gene is TRBJ1-1, the V gene TRBV10-3, with 8 bases that match TRBD1. Germline V CDR1 and CDR2: ENHRY, SYGVKD. The trim removed 6 bases at V and 4 bases at J, leaving 7 bases unmatched. The CDR3 has 14 amino acids. CDR3 in DNA: TGTGCCATCAGGACGCAGGGGGCGCTCACTGAAGCTTTCTTT. This codes for CAIRTQGALTEAFF.